These 11 T cell receptor beta chains share one sample of origin, sequenced in a study of T cells in tuberculosis. Using immunoSEQ multiplex PCR, the repertoire was profiled, and TCRdb retains in-frame clones only, with some absent. This repertoire shows more than 35,000 clones, 94% found once; its top ten account for 4% to 5.5%. Indicated time point: new active TB diagnosis, blood taken before or within 7 days of starting treatment. Material: PBMCs, obtained at tuberculosis diagnosis. Receptor source: an adult with tuberculosis.

The chain employs TRBV10-3 and TRBJ2-1; 15 positions agree with TRBD2. The CDR3 consists of 14 residues. Germline V lookup: CDR1 ENHRY, CDR2 SYGVKD. Losses at the gene ends were 9 bases for V and 8 bases for J; bases not matched to a gene: 5. The CDR3 spells CAMRTSGGAHEQFF. CDR3 nucleotide sequence: TGTGCCATGAGGACTAGCGGGGGGGCTCATGAGCAGTTCTTC.

The chain has TRBV5-6 and TRBJ1-2; a possible D gene is TRBD1 (5 bases). Germline loops: CDR1 SGHDT, CDR2 YYEEEE. CDR3 length equals 12 residues. V was cut by 0 bases and J by 6 bases, with 6 bases left in between. In DNA form, the CDR3 reads TGTGCCAGCAGCTTGGGGGGCGATGGCTACACCTTC. Amino acid sequence: CASSLGGDGYTF.

The CDR3 reads CASRETGFTSPLHF. The CDR3 bases are TGTGCCAGCAGAGAGACAGGGTTTACTTCACCCCTCCACTTT. V and J are TRBV2 and TRBJ1-6, with 7 bases aligning to TRBD1. J was trimmed by 9 bases and V by 6 bases; bases with no gene match: 8. The CDR3 is made up of 14 amino acids. Looked up from germline, CDR1 is SNHLY and CDR2 is FYNNEI.

This clone was picked up a small number of times. The chain employs TRBV7-6 and TRBJ2-2; D might be TRBD1 (5 bases). V was pared by 0 bases and J by 6 bases, with 14 bases between. The germline gives CDR1 SGHVS, CDR2 FNYEAQ. The CDR3 runs to 16 residues. CDR3 region: CASSLASAWGPGELFF. The CDR3 region has the DNA TGTGCCAGCAGCTTAGCCTCTGCGTGGGGCCCCGGGGAGCTGTTTTTT.

This clone has a single count. The J gene is TRBJ1-3, the V gene TRBV19; no firm D call. V shed 5 bases and J shed 2 bases, with 13 bases lying between them. Germline V gene sequence: CDR1 LNHDA, CDR2 SQIVND (reference sequence). The CDR3 length is 15 residues. Here the CDR3 reads CASSASEGPGNTIYF. The DNA of the CDR3 is TGTGCCAGTAGTGCGTCGGAGGGTCCTGGAAACACCATATATTTT.

V and J are TRBV5-1 and TRBJ2-2, with D hard to call. Trimming pared 4 bases from V and 0 bases from J, leaving 7 bases between. The CDR3 loop spans 14 amino acids. CDR1 is SGHRS and CDR2 is YFSETQ in the germline V gene. This CDR3 reads CASSPRPNTGELFF. The DNA of the CDR3 is TGCGCCAGCAGCCCGCGCCCGAACACCGGGGAGCTGTTTTTT.

The rearrangement uses TRBV6-6 and TRBJ1-3; D not resolved. In germline, CDR1 is MNHNY, CDR2 SVGAGI (reference sequence). The germline V and J ends were trimmed by 6 bases and 4 bases, with 4 bases remaining between them. The CDR3 is 11 amino acids. CDR3 in DNA: TGTGCCAGCAGGGGCGGAAACACCATATATTTT. It translates to CASRGGNTIYF.

The chain uses TRBV9 and TRBJ1-4; D perhaps matches TRBD1 (5 bases). The V and J ends lost 4 bases and 0 bases respectively, with 13 bases between them. The CDR3 runs to 16 residues. Germline lookup yields CDR1 SGDLS and CDR2 YYNGEE. The CDR3 loop reads CASSSAAGATNEKLFF. The CDR3 bases are TGTGCCAGCAGCTCCGCGGCGGGGGCAACTAATGAAAAACTGTTTTTT.

This chain uses TRBV9 with TRBJ1-4, with 8 bases matching TRBD1. The CDR3 consists of 16 residues. From germline, CDR1 is SGDLS and CDR2 YYNGEE. V was clipped by 4 bases and J by 8 bases; unmatched bases: 13. CDR3 residues: CASSIRTGQGGEKLFF. The CDR3 DNA sequence: TGTGCCAGCAGCATACGAACCGGACAGGGTGGAGAAAAACTGTTTTTT.

CDR3 sequence reads: CAWSAPLRYGYTF. CDR3 coding DNA: TGTGCCTGGAGTGCTCCTTTGCGGTATGGCTACACCTTC. The rearrangement joins TRBV30 to TRBJ1-2; D is ambiguous. CDR1 GTSNPN and CDR2 SVGIG come from the germline V gene (reference sequence). V was cut by 1 base and J by 5 bases, with 11 bases left in between. The CDR3 runs to 13 residues.

The chain uses TRBV27 and TRBJ1-5; 9 nucleotides match TRBD1. The V and J ends lost 5 bases and 3 bases, in that order; junction bases with no gene match: 5. The CDR3 is 15 amino acids. The germline V gene encodes CDR1 MNHEY and CDR2 SMNVEV (reference sequence). The chain's CDR3 is CASSPWTGDNQPQHF. The CDR3 DNA reads as TGTGCCAGCAGTCCGTGGACAGGGGACAATCAGCCCCAGCATTTT.